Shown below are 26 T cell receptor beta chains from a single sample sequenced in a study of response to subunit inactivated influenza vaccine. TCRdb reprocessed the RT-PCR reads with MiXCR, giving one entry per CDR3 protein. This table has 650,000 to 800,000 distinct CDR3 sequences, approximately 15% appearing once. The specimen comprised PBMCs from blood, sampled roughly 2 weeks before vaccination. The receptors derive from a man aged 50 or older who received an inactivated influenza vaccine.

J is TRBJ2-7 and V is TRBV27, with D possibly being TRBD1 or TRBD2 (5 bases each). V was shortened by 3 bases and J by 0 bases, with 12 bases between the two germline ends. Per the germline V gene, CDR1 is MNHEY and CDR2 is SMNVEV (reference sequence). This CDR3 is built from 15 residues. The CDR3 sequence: CASSFGALSSYEQYF. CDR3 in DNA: TGTGCCAGCAGTTTCGGGGCTTTAAGCTCCTACGAGCAGTACTTC.

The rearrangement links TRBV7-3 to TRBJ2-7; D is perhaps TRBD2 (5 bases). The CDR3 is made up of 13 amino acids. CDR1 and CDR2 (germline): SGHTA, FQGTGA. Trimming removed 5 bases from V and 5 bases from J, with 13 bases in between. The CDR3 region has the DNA TGTGCCAGCAGCCCGGACGGGGTCCACGAGCAGTACTTC. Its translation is CASSPDGVHEQYF.

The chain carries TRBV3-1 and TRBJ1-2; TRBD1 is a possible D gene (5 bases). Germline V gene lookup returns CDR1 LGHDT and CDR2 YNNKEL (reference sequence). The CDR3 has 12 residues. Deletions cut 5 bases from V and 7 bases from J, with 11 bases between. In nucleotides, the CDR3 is TGTGCCAGCAGCATAGGGACTGCTGGCTACACCTTC. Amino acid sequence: CASSIGTAGYTF.

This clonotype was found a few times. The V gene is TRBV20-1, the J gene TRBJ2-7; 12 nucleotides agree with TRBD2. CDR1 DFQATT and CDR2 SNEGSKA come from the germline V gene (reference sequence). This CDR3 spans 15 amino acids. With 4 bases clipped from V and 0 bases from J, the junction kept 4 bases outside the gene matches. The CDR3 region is CSATGTSGYSYEQYF. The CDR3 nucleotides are TGCAGTGCTACCGGGACTAGCGGGTACTCCTACGAGCAGTACTTC.

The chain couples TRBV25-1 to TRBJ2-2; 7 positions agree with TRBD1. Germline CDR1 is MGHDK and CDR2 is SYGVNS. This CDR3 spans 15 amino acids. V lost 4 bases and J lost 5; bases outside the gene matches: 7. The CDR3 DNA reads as TGTGCCAGCAGTGCAAACAGGGGTGCGACCGGGGAGCTGTTTTTT. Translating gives CASSANRGATGELFF.

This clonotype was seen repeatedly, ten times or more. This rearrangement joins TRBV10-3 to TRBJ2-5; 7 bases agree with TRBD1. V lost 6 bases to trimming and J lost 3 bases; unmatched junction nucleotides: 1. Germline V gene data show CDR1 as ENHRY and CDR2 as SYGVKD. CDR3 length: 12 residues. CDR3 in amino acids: CAISTGEETQYF. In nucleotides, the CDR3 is TGTGCCATCAGCACAGGGGAAGAGACCCAGTACTTC.

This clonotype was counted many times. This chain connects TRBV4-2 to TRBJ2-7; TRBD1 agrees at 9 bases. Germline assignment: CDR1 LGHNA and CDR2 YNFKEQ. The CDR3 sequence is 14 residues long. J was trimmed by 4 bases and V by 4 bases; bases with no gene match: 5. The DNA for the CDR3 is TGTGCCAGCAGCCCTCGACAGGGGGAGTACGAGCAGTACTTC. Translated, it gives CASSPRQGEYEQYF.

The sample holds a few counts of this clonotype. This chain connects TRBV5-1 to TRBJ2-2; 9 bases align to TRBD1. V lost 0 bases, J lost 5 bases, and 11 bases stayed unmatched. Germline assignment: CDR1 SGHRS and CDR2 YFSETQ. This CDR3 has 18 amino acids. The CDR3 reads CASSLAAGRGQGTGELFF. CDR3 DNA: TGCGCCAGCAGCTTGGCCGCCGGCCGCGGACAGGGGACCGGGGAGCTGTTTTTT.

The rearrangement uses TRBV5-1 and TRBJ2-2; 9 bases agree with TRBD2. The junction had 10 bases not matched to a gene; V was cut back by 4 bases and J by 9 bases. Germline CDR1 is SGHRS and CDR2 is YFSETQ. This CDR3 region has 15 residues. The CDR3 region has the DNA TGCGCCAGCAGCACGACTAGCGGAGGAGTCCGGGAGCTGTTTTTT. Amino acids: CASSTTSGGVRELFF.

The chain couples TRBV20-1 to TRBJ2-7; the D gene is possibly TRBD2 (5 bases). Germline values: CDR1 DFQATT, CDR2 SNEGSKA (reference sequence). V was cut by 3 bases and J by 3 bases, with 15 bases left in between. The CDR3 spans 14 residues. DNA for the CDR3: TGCAGTGCTAGGAGGACTCTTTCCAACTACGAGCAGTACTTC. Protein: CSARRTLSNYEQYF.

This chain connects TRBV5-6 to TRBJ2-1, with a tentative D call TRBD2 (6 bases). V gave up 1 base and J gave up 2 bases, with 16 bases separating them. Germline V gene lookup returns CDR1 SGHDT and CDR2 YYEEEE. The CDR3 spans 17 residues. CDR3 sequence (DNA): TGTGCCAGCAGCTTGTCAGTTTGGGGGGAGGCCTACAATGAGCAGTTCTTC. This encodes CASSLSVWGEAYNEQFF.

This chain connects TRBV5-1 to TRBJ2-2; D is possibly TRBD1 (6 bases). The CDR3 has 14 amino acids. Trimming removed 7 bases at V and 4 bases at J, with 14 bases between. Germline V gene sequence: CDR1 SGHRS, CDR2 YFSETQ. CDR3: CASSSWTVTGELFF. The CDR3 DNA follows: TGCGCCAGCTCCTCTTGGACAGTCACCGGGGAGCTGTTTTTT.

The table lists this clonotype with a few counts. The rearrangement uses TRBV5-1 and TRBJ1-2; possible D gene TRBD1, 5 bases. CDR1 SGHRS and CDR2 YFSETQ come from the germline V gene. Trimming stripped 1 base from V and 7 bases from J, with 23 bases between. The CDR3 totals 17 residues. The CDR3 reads CASSLSGQTSVRFGYTF. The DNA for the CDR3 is TGCGCCAGCAGCTTGTCCGGACAAACCTCCGTCCGATTTGGCTACACCTTC.

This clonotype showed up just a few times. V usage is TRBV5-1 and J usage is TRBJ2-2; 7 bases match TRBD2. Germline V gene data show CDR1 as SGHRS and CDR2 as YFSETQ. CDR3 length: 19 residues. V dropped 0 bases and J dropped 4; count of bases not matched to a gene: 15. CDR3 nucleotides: TGCGCCAGCAGCTTGGATCGGGGTCGTGGACTAGGATTCACCGGGGAGCTGTTTTTT. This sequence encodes CASSLDRGRGLGFTGELFF.

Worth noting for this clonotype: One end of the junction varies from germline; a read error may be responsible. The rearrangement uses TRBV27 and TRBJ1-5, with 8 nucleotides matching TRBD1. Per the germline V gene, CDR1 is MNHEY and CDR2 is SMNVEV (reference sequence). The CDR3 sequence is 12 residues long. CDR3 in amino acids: CAGRQGIQPQHF. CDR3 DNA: TGTGCCGGCAGACAGGGGATTCAGCCCCAGCATTTT.

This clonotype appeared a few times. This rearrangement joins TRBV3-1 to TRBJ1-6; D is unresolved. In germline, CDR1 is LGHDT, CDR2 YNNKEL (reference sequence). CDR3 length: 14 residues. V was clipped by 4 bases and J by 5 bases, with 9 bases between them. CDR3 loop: CASSPAGNNSPLHF. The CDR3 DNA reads TGTGCCAGCAGCCCCGCGGGGAATAATTCACCCCTCCACTTT.

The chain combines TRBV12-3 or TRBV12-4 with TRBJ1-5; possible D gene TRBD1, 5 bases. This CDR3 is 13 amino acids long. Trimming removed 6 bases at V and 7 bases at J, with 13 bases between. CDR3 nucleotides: TGTGCCAGCAGCTATGGACACGGACAGCCCCAGCATTTT. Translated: CASSYGHGQPQHF.

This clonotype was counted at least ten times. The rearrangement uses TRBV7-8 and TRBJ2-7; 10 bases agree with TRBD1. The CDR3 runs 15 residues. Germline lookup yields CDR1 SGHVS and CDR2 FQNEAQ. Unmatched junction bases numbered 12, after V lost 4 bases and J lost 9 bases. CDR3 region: CASSSIRDRGGGQYF. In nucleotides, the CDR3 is TGTGCCAGCAGCTCAATCCGGGACAGGGGTGGAGGGCAGTACTTC.

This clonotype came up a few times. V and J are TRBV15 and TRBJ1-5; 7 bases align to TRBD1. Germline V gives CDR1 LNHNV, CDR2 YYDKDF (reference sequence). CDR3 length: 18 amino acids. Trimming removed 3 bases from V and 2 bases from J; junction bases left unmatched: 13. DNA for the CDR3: TGTGCCACCAGCAGGGGGGGGAGGGGGCTAATAGGCAATCAGCCCCAGCATTTT. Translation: CATSRGGRGLIGNQPQHF.

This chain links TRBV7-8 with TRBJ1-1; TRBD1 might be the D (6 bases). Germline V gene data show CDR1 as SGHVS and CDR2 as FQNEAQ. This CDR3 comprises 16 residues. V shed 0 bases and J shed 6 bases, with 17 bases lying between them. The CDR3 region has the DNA TGTGCCAGCAGCTTAGCGCCCCTCGGGGGGCCTCCTGAAGCTTTCTTT. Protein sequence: CASSLAPLGGPPEAFF.

CDR3 bases: TGTGCCAGCAGGACAGGGGAGAACACTGAAGCTTTCTTT. Encoded protein: CASRTGENTEAFF. This chain links TRBV5-4 with TRBJ1-1; TRBD1 matches at 8 bases. Germline V gene lookup returns CDR1 SGHNT and CDR2 YYREEE (reference sequence). J was trimmed by 1 base and V by 5 bases; bases with no gene match: 1. The CDR3 is 13 amino acids.

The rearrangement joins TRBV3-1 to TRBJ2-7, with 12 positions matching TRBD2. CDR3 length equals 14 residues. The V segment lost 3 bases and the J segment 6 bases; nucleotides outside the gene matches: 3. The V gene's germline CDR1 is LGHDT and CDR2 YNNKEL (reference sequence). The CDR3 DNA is TGTGCCAGCAGCCAGACTAGCGGGAGTCTCGAGCAGTACTTC. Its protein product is CASSQTSGSLEQYF.

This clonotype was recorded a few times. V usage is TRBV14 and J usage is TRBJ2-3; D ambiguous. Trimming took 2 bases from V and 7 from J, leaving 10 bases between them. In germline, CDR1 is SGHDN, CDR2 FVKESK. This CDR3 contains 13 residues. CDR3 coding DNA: TGTGCCAGCAGCCAACACCCGTTTAATACGCAGTATTTT. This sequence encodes CASSQHPFNTQYF.

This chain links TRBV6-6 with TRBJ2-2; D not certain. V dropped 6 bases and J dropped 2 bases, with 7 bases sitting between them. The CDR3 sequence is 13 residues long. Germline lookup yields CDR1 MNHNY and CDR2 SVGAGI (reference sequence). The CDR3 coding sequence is TGTGCCAGCAGGAACAGAAACACCGGGGAGCTGTTTTTT. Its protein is CASRNRNTGELFF.

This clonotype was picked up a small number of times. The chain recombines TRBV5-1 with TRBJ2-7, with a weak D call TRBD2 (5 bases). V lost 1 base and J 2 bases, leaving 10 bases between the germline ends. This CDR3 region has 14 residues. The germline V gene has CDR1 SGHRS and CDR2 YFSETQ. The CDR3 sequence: CASSLTGYTYEQYF. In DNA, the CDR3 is TGCGCCAGCAGCTTGACGGGATACACCTACGAGCAGTACTTC.

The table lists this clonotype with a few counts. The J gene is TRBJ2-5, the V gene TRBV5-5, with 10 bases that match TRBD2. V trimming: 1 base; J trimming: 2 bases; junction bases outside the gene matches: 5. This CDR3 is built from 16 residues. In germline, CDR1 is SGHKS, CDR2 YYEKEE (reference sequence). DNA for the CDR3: TGTGCCAGCAGCTTGTCACCTAGCGGGGGACAAGAGACCCAGTACTTC. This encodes CASSLSPSGGQETQYF.